This T cell receptor (beta chain) derives from a study of chemoradiotherapy in HPV16-positive cancers. Study in general: Candidate HPV-specific clones and shared TCR motifs came from two HPV16-positive patients. Broader study findings: In HPV16-positive patients, HPV-responsive T-cell expansion tracked better recurrence-free survival.

About this clone: The antigen remains unidentified.

The CDR3 loop spans 17 amino acids. The V gene's germline CDR1 is KGHSH and CDR2 LQKENI. Trimming at V came to 1 base and at J to 5 bases, leaving 6 bases not matched to a gene. Libraries were prepared by immunoSEQ multiplex PCR; TCRdb keeps only in-frame clonotypes and omits some of them. In the table there are approximately 13,000 clones, about 85% of which are singletons. The rearrangement joins TRBV18 to TRBJ2-5, with TRBD2 matching 14 bases. The sequencing used blood, collected from a patient who underwent chemoradiotherapy. The sequence derives from a human donor with HPV-associated anogenital cancer. CDR3 amino acids: CASSPRLAGGLVETQYF. CDR3 in DNA: TGTGCCAGCTCACCACGACTAGCGGGGGGGCTCGTGGAGACCCAGTACTTC.